Listed below are T cell receptor beta chains from one sample, sequenced in a study of shared clonotypes between healthy human individuals. Clones were sequenced by immunoSEQ multiplex PCR, and TCRdb holds only the in-frame ones, with some missing. The sample has about 980,000 clones; around three quarters are singletons. Material: memory CD4+ T cells sorted from blood. The receptors derive from a man younger than 35 in good health. Both conserved end residues are part of each CDR3. Each record gives: CDR3 protein, V gene, D gene, CDR3 length, J gene. D genes are given only for firm matches.

CDR3 protein: CATQRGASGTEAFF
V gene: TRBV6-6
D gene: NA
CDR3 length: 14
J gene: TRBJ1-1

CDR3 protein: CASSWEGRGEKLFF
V gene: TRBV5-1
D gene: NA
CDR3 length: 14
J gene: TRBJ1-4

CDR3 protein: CASSYSVSWWTEAFF
V gene: TRBV6-6
D gene: NA
CDR3 length: 15
J gene: TRBJ1-1

CDR3 protein: CASSKDSKTSGNVTEQFF
V gene: TRBV27
D gene: TRBD2
CDR3 length: 18
J gene: TRBJ2-1

CDR3 protein: CASSSSGGANTQYF
V gene: TRBV10-1
D gene: TRBD2
CDR3 length: 14
J gene: TRBJ2-3

CDR3 protein: CASSSGGKNGELFF
V gene: TRBV7-2
D gene: NA
CDR3 length: 14
J gene: TRBJ2-2

CDR3 protein: CASSVGIGGLQETQYF
V gene: TRBV9
D gene: NA
CDR3 length: 16
J gene: TRBJ2-5

CDR3 protein: CASSLDLKGRTETQYF
V gene: TRBV11-2
D gene: NA
CDR3 length: 16
J gene: TRBJ2-5

CDR3 protein: CAISGMDRANTEAFF
V gene: TRBV10-3
D gene: TRBD1
CDR3 length: 15
J gene: TRBJ1-1

CDR3 protein: CARPWWGHNEQYF
V gene: TRBV7-2
D gene: NA
CDR3 length: 13
J gene: TRBJ2-7

CDR3 protein: CASSKGQDEETQYF
V gene: TRBV21-1
D gene: NA
CDR3 length: 14
J gene: TRBJ2-5

CDR3 protein: CAWSLTGTGRNTIYF
V gene: TRBV30
D gene: TRBD1
CDR3 length: 15
J gene: TRBJ1-3

CDR3 protein: CASSQGPGPTNEKLFF
V gene: TRBV4-1
D gene: NA
CDR3 length: 16
J gene: TRBJ1-4

CDR3 protein: CASSPPGNQPQHF
V gene: TRBV6-5
D gene: NA
CDR3 length: 13
J gene: TRBJ1-5

CDR3 protein: CAWSVGQGGGEQYF
V gene: TRBV30
D gene: NA
CDR3 length: 14
J gene: TRBJ2-7

CDR3 protein: CASSIETSVGTDTQYF
V gene: TRBV5-1
D gene: TRBD2
CDR3 length: 16
J gene: TRBJ2-3

CDR3 protein: CASSSMTGTNSPLHF
V gene: TRBV5-1
D gene: NA
CDR3 length: 15
J gene: TRBJ1-6

CDR3 protein: CASRGRFGTTGELFF
V gene: TRBV6-6
D gene: NA
CDR3 length: 15
J gene: TRBJ2-2

CDR3 protein: CAWDREAGYGYTF
V gene: TRBV30
D gene: TRBD1
CDR3 length: 13
J gene: TRBJ1-2

CDR3 protein: CASSESSGYGEQYF
V gene: TRBV10-1
D gene: NA
CDR3 length: 14
J gene: TRBJ2-7

CDR3 protein: CASSRTSGKRGTDTQYF
V gene: TRBV2
D gene: TRBD2
CDR3 length: 17
J gene: TRBJ2-3

CDR3 protein: CASSVERGLGNTIYF
V gene: TRBV9
D gene: NA
CDR3 length: 15
J gene: TRBJ1-3

CDR3 protein: CASSQDYHTTDTQYF
V gene: TRBV4-1
D gene: NA
CDR3 length: 15
J gene: TRBJ2-3

CDR3 protein: CASSGPGQRNEKLFF
V gene: TRBV9
D gene: TRBD1
CDR3 length: 15
J gene: TRBJ1-4

CDR3 protein: CASSVRGQGDGYTF
V gene: TRBV9
D gene: TRBD1
CDR3 length: 14
J gene: TRBJ1-2

CDR3 protein: CSALGNYGYTF
V gene: TRBV20-1
D gene: NA
CDR3 length: 11
J gene: TRBJ1-2

CDR3 protein: CASSPRDRGTNEKLFF
V gene: TRBV7-2
D gene: TRBD1
CDR3 length: 16
J gene: TRBJ1-4